This entry concerns a single T cell receptor (beta chain). Its antigen specificity is not known. Base qualities were left out, and no much larger clone turns up one base away. This sample was included in a study of blood T cell repertoires in COVID-19 (dated by TCRdb to 2020 to 2022). General notes on the study: Samples from collaborators originated in the United States, Italy and Spain and spanned both the acute and convalescent phases of COVID-19. The material from the prospective study consisted of cDNA or gDNA derived from T cells, B-cell-depleted T cells, or PBMCs. Deeply sampled blood TCRbeta repertoires from subjects exposed to, actively infected with, or recovered from COVID-19 were included in the dataset. A freely available public database, intended as a resource for researchers studying the immune response to SARS-CoV-2, is where the repertoires were released. Samples were obtained from the ongoing ImmuneRACE study (first 160 participants) and from 1,000 to 1,500 subjects provided by 6 global collaborators. A de-identified subject ID, COVID-19 status, age in years and sex were almost always included in the sample metadata. Where available, HLA class I and class II types were taken from metadata supplied by the sample provider and were not determined by assay-based typing.

TCRbeta CDR3 regions were amplified from genomic DNA by means of the immunoSEQ Assay, a bias-controlled multiplex PCR. Concerning the study's data processing: The number of nucleated cells in each sample was estimated by amplification of reference gene primers within the assay. To quantify the absolute abundance of each unique TCRbeta CDR3 rearrangement, sequence reads were collapsed and filtered. For each sample, productive Simpson clonality was calculated as the square root of Simpson's diversity index over productive rearrangements. TCRdb holds this immuneACCESS table with in-frame rearrangements only. Some clones are missing; in checked studies, unresolved V genes explain under half, and the rest has no known cause. V, J and clone size are those of that table, while D and trimming were read from the DNA. Present in this sample are just over 650,000 clones, 80% to 90% of which were seen just once. The top ten hold more than 0.25% of the sample.

Each collaborating institution followed its own protocols to collect whole blood in K2EDTA tubes. Collaborator samples were shipped for TCRbeta analysis as frozen whole blood, isolated PBMCs, or DNA extracted from either sample type. The full study reports these points: How much clinical and demographic metadata was included differed by source and by participant, and the metadata was provided uncurated.

The germline V gene encodes CDR1 MDHEN and CDR2 SYDVKM. The CDR3 runs 16 amino acids, cysteine and phenylalanine included. The CDR3 DNA has 48 bases and is translated from base 1. The junction shows trimming of 5 bases on V and 10 bases on J, and the gene matches do not reach 16 bases of it. This sequence originates from a woman aged 18 to 35 with acute or convalescent COVID-19. What was sequenced was peripheral blood. Recombination linked TRBV28 to TRBJ2-3; 9 middle bases align to TRBD1. CDR3 loop: CASSDTGGGLAYAQYF. The bases are TGTGCCAGCAGTGACACAGGGGGCGGCCTAGCTTACGCGCAGTATTTT.